A selection of T cell receptor beta chains follows, all from one sample in a study of cytotoxic CD8 clonotypes in ibrutinib-treated CLL. Assay used: immunoSEQ multiplex PCR; TCRdb lists only in-frame clones, some missing. The repertoire holds 130,000 or so clones, with 75% to 85% as singletons. This material consisted of PBMCs, taken after 12 months of ibrutinib treatment. The receptors originated from a human donor with chronic lymphocytic leukemia. Both conserved end residues are part of each CDR3.

v_gene	j_gene	CDR3aa
TRBV5-1	TRBJ1-4	CASSLQTAWGNEKLFF
TRBV9	TRBJ1-1	CASSTLQGENTEAFF
TRBV7-2	TRBJ2-5	CASSLAESETQYF
TRBV9	TRBJ2-4	CASSLEGQVLGLAGGFAKNIQYF
TRBV5-6	TRBJ2-7	CASTKVRRAYEQYF
TRBV7-6	TRBJ2-1	CASSLGSGGWNEQFF
TRBV6-5	TRBJ2-5	CASRGTGGPRETQYF
TRBV9	TRBJ2-3	CASRLGASDSTDTQYF
TRBV7-8	TRBJ1-2	CASSSTSLFGYTF
TRBV4-1	TRBJ2-2	CASSQEGLAGVGELFF
TRBV5-8	TRBJ2-3	CASSLGPTDTQYF
TRBV12-2	TRBJ2-7	CASRSDVSYEQYF
TRBV5-4	TRBJ2-5	CASSLLGTGSETQYF
TRBV7-6	TRBJ2-7	CASSLGQGWEQYF
TRBV7-9	TRBJ2-1	CASRTNNPGTGPYNEQFF
TRBV7-9	TRBJ2-1	CASSQAVSYNEQFF
TRBV27	TRBJ2-1	CASSSSGIVYEQFF
TRBV11-1	TRBJ2-1	CASSSSGSPYNEQFF
TRBV5-1	TRBJ2-1	CASSLDSGSSYNEQFF
TRBV27	TRBJ2-2	CASSQSGGLAVTGELFF
TRBV7-9	TRBJ1-2	CASSLAAGGVSYGYTF
TRBV6-1	TRBJ2-7	CASSEGLTTSYEQYF
TRBV6-1	TRBJ2-1	CASRERQMHNEQFF
TRBV7-2	TRBJ2-7	CASSLGSDRYEQYF
TRBV7-2	TRBJ2-7	CASSFRRDRAYEQYF
TRBV7-7	TRBJ2-7	CASSTNAVSEQYF
TRBV9	TRBJ2-3	CASSLKLASGTDTQYF
TRBV15	TRBJ1-3	CATSRDRGATGNTIYF
TRBV5-8	TRBJ1-5	CASSRQGNQPQHF
TRBV4-2	TRBJ1-3	CASSQDHAEEGNTIYF
TRBV11-2	TRBJ2-2	CASSSRDRLTGELFF
TRBV28	TRBJ2-1	CASSLVGGAIYNEQFF
TRBV15	TRBJ2-1	CATRDRGAYNEQFF
TRBV7-2	TRBJ2-7	CASSLGFVAGYEQYF